This record covers a single T cell receptor beta chain. Its antigen remains unidentified. Germline V CDR1 and CDR2: ENHRY, SYGVKD. Trimming took 7 bases from V and 8 from J; bases not matched to a gene: 7. This CDR3 has 15 residues. These data are taken from a study of graft-versus-host responses after intestinal transplantation. As for the study in general: Anti-thymocyte globulin induction was given to all recipients, followed by tacrolimus and steroids for roughly 3 years. Whole-study findings and limits: Peak circulating GvH clone levels tracked with early post-transplant HvG declines. Recipient bone marrow held GvH clones, some seen earlier in ileum or blood. Graft-donor T cell macrochimerism in patients accompanied high graft-versus-host to host-versus-graft clonal ratios in allografts.

TCRdb's table, derived via immunoSEQ multiplex PCR, lists solely in-frame clones and lacks some. The sample holds around 130,000 clones; around nine tenths are singletons and the top ten take around 0.16%. The rearrangement joins TRBV10-3 to TRBJ2-1, with 14 bases matching TRBD2. This sequence originates from a human donor who received an intestinal transplant. Sequencing was performed on unstimulated CD4+ T cells sorted from spleen or lymph node cells, taken before intestinal transplant. CDR3 amino acids: CAITQTSGGVDEQFF. CDR3 nucleotides: TGTGCCATCACCCAGACTAGCGGGGGGGTCGATGAGCAGTTCTTC.